The 31 T cell receptor beta chains below all came from one sample that was sequenced in a study of T cells in tuberculosis. Produced via immunoSEQ multiplex PCR; TCRdb's table is partial and in-frame only. The sample consists of around 22,000 clones, around 95% of them appearing once. Sequences were obtained from PBMCs. The receptors stem from a donor between 10 and 35 years old with latent tuberculosis or without tuberculosis infection.

The rearrangement links TRBV4-1 to TRBJ2-1; weak D call: TRBD1 (6 bases). The V end was cut by 2 bases, the J end by 2 bases, with 7 bases between. This CDR3 is built from 14 residues. CDR1 MGHRA and CDR2 YSYEKL come from the germline V gene. The CDR3 region has the DNA TGCGCCAGCAGCCAACAGGGGACCTACAATGAGCAGTTCTTC. It codes for CASSQQGTYNEQFF.

The CDR3 here is CASSPKRTEYEQYV. The CDR3 nucleotides are TGTGCCAGCAGCCCTAAACGGACAGAATACGAGCAGTACGTC. The rearrangement links TRBV7-8 to TRBJ2-7; D perhaps matches TRBD1 (6 bases). Trimming took 5 bases from V and 4 from J, leaving 15 bases between them. Germline assignment: CDR1 SGHVS and CDR2 FQNEAQ. The CDR3 has 14 residues.

The chain links TRBV6-4 to TRBJ1-5; 11 nucleotides align to TRBD1. Per the germline V gene, CDR1 is MRHNA and CDR2 is SNTAGT. The CDR3 length is 16 residues. V trimming: 8 bases; J trimming: 5 bases; junction bases outside the gene matches: 11. CDR3 protein: CASPRWGQGDHQPQHF. CDR3 coding DNA: TGTGCCAGCCCACGGTGGGGACAGGGGGACCATCAGCCCCAGCATTTT.

This clone appeared a single time. DNA for the CDR3: TGTGCCAGCAGCTTGGGGCGACAGAATCAGCCCCAGCATTTT. Its translation: CASSLGRQNQPQHF. This rearrangement joins TRBV5-6 to TRBJ1-5, with D possibly matching TRBD1 (5 bases). CDR3 length: 14 residues. V was pared by 0 bases and J by 4 bases, with 8 bases between. The germline V gene has CDR1 SGHDT and CDR2 YYEEEE.

This chain connects TRBV7-8 to TRBJ2-6; D might be TRBD1 (8 bases). The germline V gene has CDR1 SGHVS and CDR2 FQNEAQ. This CDR3 has 19 residues. V shed 0 bases and J shed 0 bases, with 15 bases lying between them. The CDR3 reads CASSLARGTGVSGANVLTF. The CDR3 bases are TGTGCCAGCAGCTTAGCGCGGGGGACAGGCGTCTCTGGGGCCAACGTCCTGACTTTC. The variable domain in full, completed from reference TRBV7-8 and TRBJ2-6, reads GAGVSQSPRYKVAKRGQDVALRCDPISGHVSLFWYQQALGQGPEFLTYFQNEAQLDKSGLPSDRFFAERPEGSVSTLKIQRTQQEDSAVYLCASSLARGTGVSGANVLTFGAGSRLTVL.

J is TRBJ1-2 and V is TRBV2, with TRBD1 matching over 7 bases. Per germline, CDR1 SNHLY and CDR2 FYNNEI. Trimming cost V 7 bases and J 0 bases; bases outside gene matches: 2. The CDR3 totals 13 residues. CDR3 sequence reads: CASKQGPNYGYTF. CDR3 coding DNA: TGTGCCAGCAAACAGGGGCCTAACTATGGCTACACCTTC.

This clone appeared once. V usage is TRBV5-1 and J usage is TRBJ2-6; 9 nucleotides line up with TRBD2. The CDR3 runs 21 residues. The germline V gene encodes CDR1 SGHRS and CDR2 YFSETQ. The ends lost 4 bases at V and 0 bases at J; junction bases unmatched: 17. The CDR3 DNA is TGCGCCAGCAGCCCGCAGATTTTTAGCGGGGGAGGTTCCTCTGGGGCCAACGTCCTGACTTTC. This sequence encodes CASSPQIFSGGGSSGANVLTF.

V is TRBV2 and J is TRBJ1-2, with 9 bases identical to TRBD1. Per germline, CDR1 SNHLY and CDR2 FYNNEI. V was clipped by 6 bases and J by 6 bases; unmatched bases: 5. This CDR3 has 13 residues. CDR3 in DNA: TGTGCCAGCAGGGGGACAGGGATAGATGGCTACACCTTC. Amino acids: CASRGTGIDGYTF.

This rearrangement joins TRBV9 to TRBJ2-3; 8 bases match TRBD1. This CDR3 contains 15 residues. Germline V gene sequence: CDR1 SGDLS, CDR2 YYNGEE. Unmatched junction bases numbered 5, after V lost 3 bases and J lost 2 bases. The CDR3 is CASSARDRITDTQYF. The CDR3 DNA is TGTGCCAGCAGCGCAAGGGACAGGATCACAGATACGCAGTATTTT. Full variable domain (outside the CDR3, taken from reference TRBV9 and TRBJ2-3): DSGVTQTPKHLITATGQRVTLRCSPRSGDLSVYWYQQSLDQGLQFLIQYYNGEERAKGNILERFSAQQFPDLHSELNLSSLELGDSALYFCASSARDRITDTQYFGPGTRLTVL.

The chain has TRBV2 and TRBJ1-5; D is unclear. Deletions cut 0 bases from V and 2 bases from J, with 11 bases between. In germline, CDR1 is SNHLY, CDR2 FYNNEI. The CDR3 is made up of 16 amino acids. For the CDR3, the DNA is TGTGCCAGCAGTGAAGCTCGTGGCGGGGGCAATCAGCCCCAGCATTTT. This gives the protein CASSEARGGGNQPQHF.

The chain recombines TRBV7-7 with TRBJ2-7; 8 nucleotides line up with TRBD1. The germline V gene has CDR1 SSHAT and CDR2 FNYEAQ (reference sequence). Trimming took 5 bases from V and 6 from J; bases not matched to a gene: 6. This CDR3 spans 13 amino acids. The CDR3 region has the DNA TGTGCCAGCAGCCCGACAGGGGTCGGCGAGCAGTACTTC. Its protein is CASSPTGVGEQYF.

J is TRBJ1-1 and V is TRBV6-5; D is unresolved. V was trimmed by 6 bases and J by 4 bases, leaving 12 bases between them. CDR1 MNHEY and CDR2 SVGAGI come from the germline V gene. This CDR3 region has 13 residues. The CDR3 bases are TGTGCCAGCAGACCCCGGGTAGGCACTGAAGCTTTCTTT. Translating it yields CASRPRVGTEAFF.

V and J are TRBV10-1 and TRBJ1-1; D is unresolved. Germline lookup yields CDR1 WNHNN and CDR2 SYGVQD (reference sequence). V was clipped by 2 bases and J by 4 bases, with 11 bases between them. This CDR3 is built from 14 residues. The CDR3 spells CASSEEAGVTEAFF. The CDR3 nucleotides are TGCGCCAGCAGTGAGGAGGCCGGGGTCACTGAAGCTTTCTTT.

This rearrangement joins TRBV5-1 to TRBJ1-6; 12 positions match TRBD1. V trimming: 3 bases; J trimming: 7 bases; junction bases outside the gene matches: 2. The CDR3 loop spans 15 amino acids. Germline CDR1 SGHRS, CDR2 YFSETQ. CDR3 loop: CASSSGTGGNSPLHF. Here the CDR3 DNA reads TGCGCCAGCAGCTCCGGGACAGGGGGCAATTCACCCCTCCACTTT.

This chain links TRBV19 with TRBJ1-3, with a weak D call TRBD1 (5 bases). V was pared by 2 bases and J by 4 bases, with 9 bases between. The V gene's germline CDR1 is LNHDA and CDR2 SQIVND (reference sequence). This CDR3 has 14 amino acids. DNA of the CDR3: TGTGCCAGTAGTATACAAGGACAAGGAAACACCATATATTTT. Translating it yields CASSIQGQGNTIYF.

The chain has TRBV5-6 and TRBJ2-7; 9 bases line up with TRBD1. Losses at the gene ends were 0 bases for V and 1 base for J; bases not matched to a gene: 2. This CDR3 has 15 amino acids. Per the germline V gene, CDR1 is SGHDT and CDR2 is YYEEEE. The CDR3, as DNA: TGTGCCAGCAGCTTGGACGGGACAGGGTCCTACGAGCAGTACTTC. This encodes CASSLDGTGSYEQYF.

The chain couples TRBV4-1 to TRBJ2-2, with 7 bases lining up with TRBD1. Germline loops: CDR1 MGHRA, CDR2 YSYEKL. The CDR3 runs 17 residues. The ends lost 1 base at V and 4 bases at J; junction bases unmatched: 9. Here the CDR3 DNA reads TGCGCCAGCAGCCAAGGGTGGGACAGTAGGGCCACCGGGGAGCTGTTTTTT. It encodes CASSQGWDSRATGELFF.

The chain recombines TRBV11-2 with TRBJ2-3, with D tentatively TRBD1 (6 bases). The germline V and J ends were trimmed by 4 bases and 0 bases, with 17 bases remaining between them. The CDR3 is 17 residues long. From germline, CDR1 is SGHAT and CDR2 FQNNGV. The CDR3 loop is CASSSPRQGLSTDTQYF. The CDR3 coding sequence is TGTGCCAGCAGCTCCCCCCGGCAGGGGCTCAGCACAGATACGCAGTATTTT.

The V and J genes are TRBV2 and TRBJ1-6; 8 bases fit TRBD1. Germline CDR1 reads SNHLY; CDR2 reads FYNNEI. There are 17 residues in the CDR3. Trimming took 4 bases from V and 10 from J; bases not matched to a gene: 15. CDR3 DNA sequence: TGTGCCAGCAGTGGTCAGGGGGCTGGCGGGGGCCGATCACCCCTCCACTTT. It is translated as CASSGQGAGGGRSPLHF.

A single count supports this clone. The J gene is TRBJ2-4, the V gene TRBV7-9; tentatively, D is TRBD1 (7 bases). This CDR3 region has 15 residues. The germline CDR1 and CDR2 sequences are SEHNR and FQNEAQ (reference sequence). The V gene lost 3 bases and the J gene lost 3 bases, with 12 bases spanning the gap. The CDR3 DNA is TGTGCCAGCAGCTTCCAGGGGGGCGTCAAAAACATTCAGTACTTC. Translation gives CASSFQGGVKNIQYF. The whole variable domain, remainder taken from reference TRBV7-9 and TRBJ2-4, is DTGVSQNPRHKITKRGQNVTFRCDPISEHNRLYWYRQTLGQGPEFLTYFQNEAQLEKSRLLSDRFSAERPKGSFSTLEIQRTEQGDSAMYLCASSFQGGVKNIQYFGAGTRLSVL.

The chain has TRBV11-2 and TRBJ2-3; 11 bases agree with TRBD2. V was pared by 8 bases and J by 2 bases, with 3 bases of the junction left unmatched. In germline, CDR1 is SGHAT, CDR2 FQNNGV. This CDR3 region has 14 residues. The CDR3 here is CASALAGVTDTQYF. CDR3 DNA: TGTGCCAGCGCACTAGCGGGGGTCACAGATACGCAGTATTTT. The complete variable domain, with remaining parts taken from reference TRBV11-2 and TRBJ2-3, reads EAGVAQSPRYKIIEKRQSVAFWCNPISGHATLYWYQQILGQGPKLLIQFQNNGVVDDSQLPKDRFSAERLKGVDSTLKIQPAKLEDSAVYLCASALAGVTDTQYFGPGTRLTVL.

The rearrangement links TRBV4-1 to TRBJ1-5; the D gene is possibly TRBD1 (5 bases). Germline lookup yields CDR1 MGHRA and CDR2 YSYEKL. This CDR3 has 19 amino acids. With 2 bases removed from V and 0 bases from J, the gap between germline ends came to 20 bases. CDR3 in DNA: TGCGCCAGCAGCCAACCTCCCTTGCGGGGGACCTATAGCAATCAGCCCCAGCATTTT. Its protein is CASSQPPLRGTYSNQPQHF.

V gene TRBV5-4 combines with J gene TRBJ2-3; D call uncertain. V was trimmed by 5 bases and J by 2 bases, leaving 9 bases between them. The germline gives CDR1 SGHNT, CDR2 YYREEE (reference sequence). The CDR3 consists of 13 residues. Written as DNA, the CDR3 is TGTGCCAGCAGTCTGGCTTACACAGATACGCAGTATTTT. This gives the protein CASSLAYTDTQYF.

This rearrangement joins TRBV30 to TRBJ1-2; D is possibly TRBD1 (6 bases). The CDR3 totals 14 residues. The germline V and J ends were trimmed by 1 base and 7 bases, with 16 bases remaining between them. Germline-derived CDR1 and CDR2 are GTSNPN and SVGIG (reference sequence). The CDR3 DNA follows: TGTGCCTGGAGTGAAGGGGGGGGGCGTCGTGGCTACACCTTC. Translation gives CAWSEGGGRRGYTF.

This chain uses TRBV29-1 with TRBJ1-2, with TRBD1 as a possible D gene (6 bases). Between the trimmed V and J ends, which lost 5 bases and 4 bases, there was a span of 23 bases. Germline CDR1 is SQVTM and CDR2 is ANQGSEA. The CDR3 runs 16 residues. The CDR3 DNA sequence: TGCAGCGTTTTAGAACAGGGCCCCCCACATGGCTATGGCTACACCTTC. The encoded protein is CSVLEQGPPHGYGYTF.

The chain joins TRBV7-3 to TRBJ2-3; D call uncertain. Per germline, CDR1 SGHTA and CDR2 FQGTGA. The CDR3 is 13 residues long. The ends were cut back, 3 bases at V and 5 bases at J, with 9 bases in the middle. This CDR3 is CASSFLPEDTQYF. The CDR3 coding sequence is TGTGCCAGCAGCTTCCTGCCAGAAGATACGCAGTATTTT.

The chain joins TRBV10-1 to TRBJ2-3; 7 bases line up with TRBD2. This CDR3 contains 14 residues. CDR1 WNHNN and CDR2 SYGVQD come from the germline V gene (reference sequence). The ends lost 1 base at V and 10 bases at J; junction bases unmatched: 8. The CDR3 nucleotides read TGCGCCAGCAGTGAGTTAACTAGCGTACCTCCGCAGTATTTT. It yields the protein CASSELTSVPPQYF.

This CDR3 reads CASSWGTQGSPLHF. The CDR3 DNA reads as TGTGCCAGCAGCTGGGGCACCCAGGGATCACCCCTCCACTTT. V usage is TRBV7-3 and J usage is TRBJ1-6; tentative D call: TRBD1 (5 bases). The germline V and J ends were trimmed by 4 bases and 10 bases, with 14 bases remaining between them. Germline V gene sequence: CDR1 SGHTA, CDR2 FQGTGA. The CDR3 totals 14 residues. Combining the CDR3 with reference TRBV7-3 and TRBJ1-6 gives the whole variable domain GAGVSQTPSNKVTEKGKYVELRCDPISGHTALYWYRQSLGQGPEFLIYFQGTGAADDSGLPNDRFFAVRPEGSVSTLKIQRTERGDSAVYLCASSWGTQGSPLHFGNGTRLTVT.

The CDR3 region is CAWSGTGKEKLFF. DNA of the CDR3: TGTGCCTGGAGCGGGACAGGGAAAGAAAAACTGTTTTTT. This chain links TRBV30 with TRBJ1-4; 9 bases fit TRBD1. V trimming: 3 bases; J trimming: 8 bases; junction bases outside the gene matches: 4. There are 13 residues in the CDR3. Germline V lookup: CDR1 GTSNPN, CDR2 SVGIG (reference sequence).

V and J are TRBV5-1 and TRBJ2-1; D might be TRBD1 (5 bases). The length of the CDR3 is 13 residues. V was pared by 5 bases and J by 8 bases, with 14 bases between. CDR1 and CDR2 from the germline V gene are SGHRS and YFSETQ. CDR3 DNA: TGCGCCAGCAGGTTGCAGGGTGAGGATGAGCAGTTCTTC. Translated, it gives CASRLQGEDEQFF. Together with reference TRBV5-1 and TRBJ2-1, the CDR3 gives the full variable domain: KAGVTQTPRYLIKTRGQQVTLSCSPISGHRSVSWYQQTPGQGLQFLFEYFSETQRNKGNFPGRFSGRQFSNSRSEMNVSTLELGDSALYLCASRLQGEDEQFFGPGTRLTVL.

The V call is TRBV4-2, the J call TRBJ2-5, with 8 positions matching TRBD1. V lost 3 bases, J lost 1 base, and 4 bases stayed unmatched. The CDR3 is 15 amino acids. The V gene's germline CDR1 is LGHNA and CDR2 YNFKEQ. In nucleotides, the CDR3 is TGTGCCAGCAGCCAGGCCGGACAGGGCCAAGAGACCCAGTACTTC. It yields the protein CASSQAGQGQETQYF.